Below, 8 T cell receptor beta chains from the same sample are listed, as sequenced in a study of T cell repertoires in cytomegalovirus infection. TCRdb passed the reads through MiXCR, listing each CDR3 protein once. Counted here are about 150,000 distinct CDR3 sequences, under 20% occurring once; the ten biggest clones make up around a sixth. Specimen: CD8+ T cells from PBMCs. These receptors originate from a human donor in good health (CMV status not recorded). Some clones in this sample may be carry-over from other donors' samples.

This chain links TRBV28 with TRBJ1-5, with D hard to call. The ends were cut back, 4 bases at V and 0 bases at J, with 16 bases in the middle. The CDR3 loop spans 17 amino acids. CDR1 is MDHEN and CDR2 is SYDVKM in the germline V gene. The CDR3 DNA reads as TGTGCCAGCAGTTCGCCCGGGCCGGTGTATAGCAATCAGCCCCAGCATTTT. Amino acids: CASSSPGPVYSNQPQHF.

This clonotype was seen more than once but under ten times. The chain employs TRBV27 and TRBJ1-2; D is unresolved. The CDR3 totals 11 residues. Germline lookup yields CDR1 MNHEY and CDR2 SMNVEV (reference sequence). Trimming left V 7 bases short and J 5 bases short, with 8 bases between. The CDR3, as DNA: TGTGCCAGCAAAGCGAAATATGGCTACACCTTC. The encoded protein is CASKAKYGYTF.

The gene calls are TRBV7-8 and TRBJ2-2, with 7 bases that match TRBD2. The V and J ends lost 5 bases and 0 bases, in that order; junction bases with no gene match: 6. The CDR3 length is 16 residues. The germline CDR1 and CDR2 sequences are SGHVS and FQNEAQ. The CDR3 loop reads CASSTEAGTNTGELFF. The CDR3 nucleotides are TGTGCCAGCAGCACAGAAGCGGGGACGAACACCGGGGAGCTGTTTTTT.

This clonotype has just a few counts. This chain joins TRBV7-8 and TRBJ1-1, with no clear D. Germline-derived CDR1 and CDR2 are SGHVS and FQNEAQ. The CDR3 loop spans 12 amino acids. Trimming pared 3 bases from V and 8 bases from J, leaving 10 bases between. The CDR3 sequence: CASSLGNVEAFF. DNA for the CDR3: TGTGCCAGCAGCTTGGGGAACGTGGAAGCTTTCTTT. The full variable domain, its missing parts supplied by reference TRBV7-8 and TRBJ1-1, is GAGVSQSPRYKVAKRGQDVALRCDPISGHVSLFWYQQALGQGPEFLTYFQNEAQLDKSGLPSDRFFAERPEGSVSTLKIQRTQQEDSAVYLCASSLGNVEAFFGQGTRLTVV.

V and J are TRBV6-2 or TRBV6-3 and TRBJ2-3; tentative D call: TRBD1 (7 bases). Per germline, CDR1 MNHEY and CDR2 SVGEGT. CDR3 length: 17 amino acids. Trimming pared 1 base from V and 3 bases from J, leaving 17 bases between. CDR3 sequence: CASSYWGDSPTTDTQYF. The CDR3 DNA is TGTGCCAGCAGTTACTGGGGGGACAGCCCTACAACAGATACGCAGTATTTT.

The rearrangement joins TRBV7-2 to TRBJ1-5; no clear D. Germline CDR1 and CDR2: SGHTA and FQGNSA. V shed 2 bases and J shed 2 bases, with 16 bases lying between them. CDR3 length equals 17 residues. The CDR3 loop is CASSLWGGMIGNQPQHF. CDR3 DNA: TGTGCCAGCAGCTTATGGGGAGGGATGATCGGCAATCAGCCCCAGCATTTT.

This clonotype was seen a handful of times. The V call is TRBV4-3, the J call TRBJ2-2, with 8 positions matching TRBD1. This CDR3 has 13 amino acids. Per the germline V gene, CDR1 is LGHNA and CDR2 is YSLEER. J lost 4 bases, V lost 6 bases, and 1 base had no gene match. The CDR3 DNA follows: TGCGCCAGCAGTACAGGGGGCACCGGGGAGCTGTTTTTT. Its translation: CASSTGGTGELFF.

V gene TRBV7-6 combines with J gene TRBJ2-7; 9 bases fit TRBD2. V shed 1 base, J shed 3 bases, and the junction held 4 bases outside the gene matches. Per germline, CDR1 SGHVS and CDR2 FNYEAQ. CDR3 length: 15 amino acids. The CDR3 loop reads CASSLGSGGFYEQYF. Here the CDR3 DNA reads TGTGCCAGCAGCTTAGGGAGCGGGGGGTTCTACGAGCAGTACTTC. Based on the CDR3 plus reference TRBV7-6 and TRBJ2-7, the full variable domain is GAGVSQSPRYKVTKRGQDVALRCDPISGHVSLYWYRQALGQGPEFLTYFNYEAQQDKSGLPNDRFSAERPEGSISTLTIQRTEQRDSAMYRCASSLGSGGFYEQYFGPGTRLTVT.